The 6 T cell receptor beta chains reported below all come from one sample, sequenced in a study of shared clonotypes between healthy human individuals. Data came from immunoSEQ multiplex PCR; TCRdb stores just in-frame clones and leaves some out. The data contain 1,500,000 or so clones, around 97% of them singletons. Sequencing used naive CD4+ T cells sorted from blood. Documented subset: CD45RA+ positively selected. All receptors come from a man aged 30-40 years in good health.

CDR3 loop: CASSVEGPTGFYEQYF. CDR3 coding DNA: TGTGCCAGCAGCGTAGAGGGTCCGACCGGATTCTACGAGCAGTACTTC. The chain carries TRBV9 and TRBJ2-7; D unresolved. Between the trimmed V and J ends, which lost 0 bases and 3 bases, there was a span of 16 bases. The CDR3 is made up of 16 amino acids. Germline CDR1 reads SGDLS; CDR2 reads YYNGEE.

The chain uses TRBV7-2 and TRBJ2-1; 7 positions match TRBD2. CDR3 length: 15 residues. Germline trimming cut 5 bases from V and 6 bases from J; bases unmatched to any gene: 10. CDR1 and CDR2 (germline): SGHTA, FQGNSA. CDR3 in amino acids: CASSAWGVAGNEQFF. The CDR3 region has the DNA TGTGCCAGCAGCGCATGGGGGGTAGCGGGCAATGAGCAGTTCTTC.

A note on this clone: The same CDR3 is also encoded by other DNA sequences in this sample. The rearrangement joins TRBV29-1 to TRBJ2-3; D unresolved. The ends were cut back, 7 bases at V and 3 bases at J, with 5 bases in the middle. This CDR3 spans 10 amino acids. Per germline, CDR1 SQVTM and CDR2 ANQGSEA. CDR3 protein: CSARTDTQYF. In DNA, the CDR3 is TGCAGCGCGAGAACAGATACGCAGTATTTT.

This chain uses TRBV2 with TRBJ2-7; TRBD2 aligns across 11 bases. V shed 6 bases, J shed 2 bases, and the junction held 6 bases outside the gene matches. From germline, CDR1 is SNHLY and CDR2 FYNNEI. CDR3 length: 15 amino acids. The CDR3: CASSKLAGAAYEQYF. Written as DNA, the CDR3 is TGTGCCAGCAGCAAACTAGCGGGAGCCGCCTACGAGCAGTACTTC.

The chain employs TRBV6-1 and TRBJ2-5; TRBD1 agrees at 11 bases. Germline V gives CDR1 MNHNS, CDR2 SASEGT. The CDR3 covers 16 residues. With 2 bases clipped from V and 1 base from J, the junction kept 3 bases outside the gene matches. The CDR3 sequence is CASSEMGQGGQETQYF. Here the CDR3 DNA reads TGTGCCAGCAGTGAAATGGGACAGGGGGGCCAAGAGACCCAGTACTTC.

CDR3 loop: CAVHAGPEKGNTEAFF. CDR3 in DNA: TGTGCCGTTCACGCGGGGCCGGAAAAAGGGAACACTGAAGCTTTCTTT. The chain employs TRBV30 and TRBJ1-1; the D gene is possibly TRBD1 (5 bases). This CDR3 has 16 amino acids. Deletions cut 8 bases from V and 1 base from J, with 23 bases between. The V gene's germline CDR1 is GTSNPN and CDR2 SVGIG (reference sequence).